The rows below give T cell receptor beta chains drawn from one sample of a study of identical twins. TCRdb re-derived calls from the 5' RACE reads in MiXCR, one entry per CDR3 protein. The repertoire consists of 250,000 to 300,000 distinct CDR3 sequences, with about 8.3% occurring once and the leading ten covering 3% to 3.5%. These same data were also listed under a study on yellow fever vaccine responses in identical twins.

Material for sequencing was CD8+ T cells sorted from blood. The receptors come from a woman aged 18 to 35 in good health. Both conserved end residues are part of each CDR3. The order of the fields is J gene, D gene, V gene, clone size, CDR3 protein, CDR3 DNA. A D gene is named only where the DNA matches it firmly. A row's size may be missing; if present it is once, few, many or a size class.

j_call: TRBJ2-7; d_call: TRBD1; v_call: TRBV25-1; clone_size: many; cdr3_aa: CASSGDRGGEQYF; cdr3_nt: TGTGCCAGCAGTGGGGACAGGGGAGGCGAGCAGTACTTC
j_call: TRBJ1-1; d_call: TRBD1; v_call: TRBV4-2; clone_size: .; cdr3_aa: CASSHGTGGTEAFF; cdr3_nt: TGTGCCAGCAGCCACGGGACAGGGGGCACTGAAGCTTTCTTT
j_call: TRBJ2-7; d_call: TRBD1; v_call: TRBV29-1; clone_size: many; cdr3_aa: CSAGESDRAPYEQYF; cdr3_nt: TGCAGCGCTGGGGAGTCCGACAGGGCCCCCTACGAGCAGTACTTC
j_call: TRBJ2-3; d_call: .; v_call: TRBV20-1; clone_size: many; cdr3_aa: CSARVLAGITDTQYF; cdr3_nt: TGCAGTGCTAGAGTCCTAGCTGGAATCACAGATACGCAGTATTTT
j_call: TRBJ2-1; d_call: .; v_call: TRBV2; clone_size: few; cdr3_aa: CASSEDGSRLDEQFF; cdr3_nt: TGTGCCAGCAGTGAGGACGGGAGTCGGCTGGATGAGCAGTTCTTC
j_call: TRBJ2-2; d_call: TRBD1; v_call: TRBV6-5; clone_size: .; cdr3_aa: CASSYSGTGNGELFF; cdr3_nt: TGTGCCAGCAGTTACTCTGGGACAGGGAACGGGGAGCTGTTTTTT
j_call: TRBJ2-7; d_call: .; v_call: TRBV29-1; clone_size: many; cdr3_aa: CSAGGSYEQYF; cdr3_nt: TGCAGCGCCGGAGGCTCCTACGAGCAGTACTTC
j_call: TRBJ2-5; d_call: TRBD2; v_call: TRBV19; clone_size: .; cdr3_aa: CASQIAGEETQYF; cdr3_nt: TGTGCCAGTCAAATAGCGGGAGAAGAGACCCAGTACTTC
j_call: TRBJ2-2; d_call: .; v_call: TRBV7-9; clone_size: few; cdr3_aa: CASSYTTGTGELFF; cdr3_nt: TGTGCCAGCAGCTACACTACAGGTACCGGGGAGCTGTTTTTT
j_call: TRBJ2-1; d_call: .; v_call: TRBV27; clone_size: .; cdr3_aa: CASSFNPREGFGNEQFF; cdr3_nt: TGTGCCAGCAGTTTTAACCCCCGGGAAGGTTTCGGCAATGAGCAGTTCTTC
j_call: TRBJ2-1; d_call: TRBD1; v_call: TRBV20-1; clone_size: .; cdr3_aa: CSAKARDSPIGNEQFF; cdr3_nt: TGCAGTGCTAAGGCACGGGACAGCCCGATAGGCAATGAGCAGTTCTTC
j_call: TRBJ2-5; d_call: TRBD2; v_call: TRBV18; clone_size: .; cdr3_aa: CASSPPASGIQETQYF; cdr3_nt: TGTGCCAGCTCACCACCGGCTAGCGGAATCCAAGAGACCCAGTACTTC
j_call: TRBJ1-2; d_call: .; v_call: TRBV6-4; clone_size: .; cdr3_aa: CASSDHDGQLYGYTF; cdr3_nt: TGTGCCAGCAGTGACCACGACGGACAGCTCTATGGCTACACCTTC
j_call: TRBJ2-2; d_call: TRBD2; v_call: TRBV20-1; clone_size: .; cdr3_aa: CSSRIAGGTNTGELFF; cdr3_nt: TGCAGTAGCCGAATAGCGGGAGGTACGAACACCGGGGAGCTGTTTTTT
j_call: TRBJ2-4; d_call: .; v_call: TRBV29-1; clone_size: many; cdr3_aa: CSVEDPGTVAKNIQYF; cdr3_nt: TGCAGCGTTGAAGATCCTGGGACGGTAGCCAAAAACATTCAGTACTTC
j_call: TRBJ2-7; d_call: .; v_call: TRBV18; clone_size: .; cdr3_aa: CASSPTLVQYEQYF; cdr3_nt: TGTGCCAGCTCACCAACGCTAGTTCAATACGAGCAGTACTTC
j_call: TRBJ1-1; d_call: .; v_call: TRBV28; clone_size: many; cdr3_aa: CASSFGSHETMNTEAFF; cdr3_nt: TGTGCCAGCAGTTTTGGGTCCCACGAAACCATGAACACTGAAGCTTTCTTT
j_call: TRBJ2-5; d_call: .; v_call: TRBV29-1; clone_size: few; cdr3_aa: CSVEDLIERKGQTQYF; cdr3_nt: TGCAGCGTTGAAGATCTAATAGAGCGAAAAGGCCAGACCCAGTACTTC
j_call: TRBJ1-2; d_call: TRBD1; v_call: TRBV29-1; clone_size: few; cdr3_aa: CSVDTPGQGNPHWGYTF; cdr3_nt: TGCAGCGTTGACACTCCGGGACAGGGGAACCCACATTGGGGCTACACCTTC
j_call: TRBJ2-5; d_call: .; v_call: TRBV10-2; clone_size: few; cdr3_aa: CASASKGGFQETQYF; cdr3_nt: TGCGCCAGCGCATCCAAGGGCGGATTCCAAGAGACCCAGTACTTC
j_call: TRBJ2-1; d_call: TRBD2; v_call: TRBV5-1; clone_size: few; cdr3_aa: CASSLTYPTATSGQWVEQFF; cdr3_nt: TGCGCCAGCAGCTTGACTTATCCTACCGCGACTAGCGGCCAGTGGGTTGAGCAGTTCTTC
j_call: TRBJ2-3; d_call: .; v_call: TRBV11-2; clone_size: many; cdr3_aa: CASSWTPPDTQYF; cdr3_nt: TGTGCCAGCAGCTGGACACCACCAGATACGCAGTATTTT